The entry that follows covers one T cell receptor (beta chain) sequence. This clonotype was seen a handful of times. Its target antigen remains unknown. Base qualities are not at hand, and no much larger clone is one base apart. In the germline V gene, CDR1 corresponds to ENHRY and CDR2 to SYGVKD. The CDR3 holds 15 amino acids from the cysteine to the phenylalanine. The kept DNA is CDR3 alone, 45 bases in frame from the first base. V is pared back by 0 bases and J by 0 bases, with 9 bases lying between the germline termini. The data originate from a study of T cell repertoires in cytomegalovirus infection (dated by TCRdb to the late 2010s). Background on the whole study: Recently identified HLA-C-restricted CMV epitopes, whose presentation resists viral immunomodulation, were targeted by peptide stimulations together with well-studied HLA-B-restricted epitopes. The HLA type of each donor mattered for the analysis, because public TCR beta signatures pointed to carriage of CMV infection along with the matching HLA type.

The sequencer listed for this sample is Illumina HiSeq 1500. TCRdb ran its own pipeline on the public reads, namely fastp trimming at Q25 and MiXCR clone calling, and kept in-frame beta chains. Rows with one shared CDR3 protein collapse into an entry with the most common genes and DNA. The sample table shows about 830,000 distinct CDR3 sequences, and 32% are seen once. The ten biggest clones cover around 11% of the sample. The intended sense of this specimen's treatment or condition label: in vitro stimulation with specific CMV peptide epitopes to enrich CMV-specific T cells. Beyond this particular receptor, the publication reports: The ex vivo response was dominated by HLA-C-restricted CMV-specific TCR beta clonotypes, and the single most frequent clonotype in two of eight donors was supplied by these HLA-C-restricted clonotypes. Carriers of CMV infection plus the relevant HLA type were discriminated by the cumulative frequency of public TCR beta family members in the study cohort and in an independent roughly 370-donor cohort.

Sequences were derived from cultured CD8+ T cells from PBMCs, sampled from culture after CMV antigen stimulation. This TCR was sampled from a human donor in good health (CMV status not recorded). Some clones in this sample may be carry-over from other donors' samples. The chain joins TRBV10-3 to TRBJ2-7, with the D segment identity uncertain. The DNA is TGTGCCATCAGTGAGTCAGACGGAAGCTCCTACGAGCAGTACTTC. Translated, this is CAISESDGSSYEQYF.